This T cell receptor beta chain was observed in a study of T cells expressing NK-cell markers (TCRdb year 2020). Notes on the research overall: TCR beta-chain repertoires were profiled in sorted CD3+CD56+NKG2C+, CD3+CD56+NKG2C- and CD3+CD56-NKG2C+ T-cell subsets from several donors. Seven of the eight sequenced donors were HCMV-seropositive and one was HCMV-seronegative. The eight sequenced donors were randomly selected healthy volunteers, three men and five women. Sequencing of the libraries produced 2 x 150 bp reads on Illumina HiSeq 2000/2500, MiSeq or NextSeq. Beyond this particular receptor, the publication reports: For about 6 donors, the dominant CD3+CD56+NKG2C+ clonotypes were among the top 10 CD8+ clonotypes and accounted for 1.0-7.0% of CD8+ T cells. It remained unclear whether the expanded NKG2C-expressing T cell clones were specific for HCMV antigens. Those dominant clonotypes were again the most abundant among CD3+CD56-NKG2C+ cells in a handful of donors, at about 28.3-65%.

With respect to this clonotype: Its antigen remains undetermined.

Instrument used: Illumina HiSeq 2000. The TCR beta cDNA libraries were made using 5'RACE template switching, a step that added both a universal primer site and unique molecular identifiers. Synthesis of cDNA was primed from the TCR beta constant segment and was followed by two consecutive PCR amplification steps. Processing in the source paper ran as follows. Reads were demultiplexed and grouped by UMI with MIGEC, and clonotypes were assembled and quantified with MiTCR. To exclude erroneous sequences, only TCR cDNA sequences supported by at least two reads were retained. The tcR package was used for downstream repertoire analysis, and clonotypes were matched between fractions using CDR3 nucleotide sequence together with V segment. Antigen specificity was annotated against VDJdb with VDJmatch, allowing one amino acid substitution in CDR3. With the reads reprocessed by TCRdb, a single entry stands for each CDR3 protein sequence and no DNA is reported. V and J calls and clone size were set by TCRdb, not the authors. The sample's table covers roughly 110,000 distinct CDR3 sequences. Roughly 20% of the sample goes to the ten largest clones.

The CDR3 runs 16 residues from the cysteine to the phenylalanine. No nucleotide data were recorded. CDR1 and CDR2, looked up from the germline V gene, are SGHTA and FQGNSA. To determine HCMV serostatus, a commercial ELISA kit was used to detect HCMV-specific IgG in serum. Peripheral blood mononuclear cells were isolated from blood by Ficoll density gradient centrifugation. The sample was blood T cells: a sorted CD56 or NKG2C T cell subset, CD4+ or CD8+ T cells, or bulk PBMC T cells (not recorded which). This TCR was sampled from a woman aged 18-69 years in good health. The rearrangement joined TRBV7-2 to TRBJ2-3. The CDR3 sequence is CASSGQTRFGTDTQYF.